The entry below gives a single TCR beta chain sequence along with its context. This specimen belongs to a study of blood T cell repertoires in COVID-19. Study details: T cells, B-cell-depleted T cells, or PBMCs supplied cDNA or gDNA.

The data were produced by immunoSEQ multiplex PCR, yet TCRdb's version contains in-frame clones alone and is incomplete. This table holds about 400,000 clones, 89% found once. The source of this sequence is a man in his forties with acute or convalescent COVID-19. Sequencing input: peripheral blood.

The CDR3 reads CATSRDRGRAIGEKLFF. CDR3 DNA: TGTGCCACCAGCAGAGACAGGGGGCGGGCGATAGGGGAAAAACTGTTTTTT. The V call is TRBV15, the J call TRBJ1-4, with 8 bases matching TRBD1. The CDR3 loop spans 17 amino acids. Trimming removed 0 bases from V and 8 bases from J; junction bases left unmatched: 11. The germline V gene encodes CDR1 LNHNV and CDR2 YYDKDF (reference sequence). Variable domain in full (rest from reference TRBV15 and TRBJ1-4): DAMVIQNPRYQVTQFGKPVTLSCSQTLNHNVMYWYQQKSSQAPKLLFHYYDKDFNNEADTPDNFQSRRPNTSFCFLDIRSPGLGDTAMYLCATSRDRGRAIGEKLFFGSGTQLSVL.